This T cell receptor (beta chain) was documented in a study of T-cell memory formation after mild COVID-19. General study results and limits: Confirmation was lacking for SARS-CoV-2 specificity of second-wave clones that peaked on day 37. CM and EM subsets held most contracting CD4+ clones; EMRA held CD8+ ones.

Each CDR3 protein gets one entry after TCRdb re-called the 5' RACE reads with MiXCR. In the table there are approximately 300,000 distinct CDR3 sequences, about a sixth of which are singletons. V shed 0 bases and J shed 6 bases, with 12 bases lying between them. This CDR3 contains 15 residues. In germline, CDR1 is SGHDT, CDR2 YYEEEE. This clonotype was found a few times. Its matching antigen is unknown. The receptor comes from a man aged 18 to 30 who had mild COVID-19 (a few samples of this study predate the infection). Cell type and time point are not known. The sequencing input was PBMCs or a T cell subset sorted from them (not recorded which). This chain joins TRBV5-6 and TRBJ1-4; D gene unclear. The CDR3 nucleotides read TGTGCCAGCAGCTTGGCGGGCAGAAATTATGAAAAACTGTTTTTT. Amino acid sequence: CASSLAGRNYEKLFF.